Here is one T cell receptor beta chain with its context. This table comes from immunoSEQ multiplex PCR, and its TCRdb copy is limited to in-frame clones, with some not included. The data hold around 65,000 clones, with around 91% observed a single time. The entry originates in a study of OX40 agonist ivuxolimab in advanced cancers. The CDR3 length is 14 residues. Germline CDR1 and CDR2: MNHEY and SVGAGI. Trimming shortened V by 2 bases and J by 7 bases, and 11 bases separated the two germline ends. This receptor was identified in an adult with an advanced solid tumor such as melanoma, head and neck, liver or kidney cancer. This specimen consisted of CD4+ or CD8+ T cells sorted from blood, obtained in a trial of the OX40 agonist ivuxolimab. This sequence joins TRBV6-5 and TRBJ2-2, with D perhaps TRBD1 (5 bases). This chain's CDR3 is CASSYAGSGGELFF. The CDR3 DNA reads TGTGCCAGCAGTTACGCAGGGTCCGGCGGGGAGCTGTTTTTT.